This T cell receptor beta chain was recorded in a study of memory CD4+ T cells and cytomegalovirus serostatus. Study-wide background: Donors were healthy Belgian adults, 10 or so CMV seropositive and 20 to 25 seronegative.

Single viable CD3+CD4+CD8-CD45RO+ cells were sorted as the memory CD4+ T cells. After thawing, CD4+ T cells were positively selected. The CDR3 is made up of 14 amino acids. Germline V gene data show CDR1 as SSHAT and CDR2 as FNYEAQ (reference sequence). Findings of the study overall: Each of 55 to 80 CMV-associated TCRbeta sequences occurred in one to five individuals. Suggested: most of the CMV-linked TCR signature lies in CD4+ memory cells.

A word on this clone: The antigen is undetermined. A junction end diverges from the germline sequence, so it may reflect a read error.

Assay used: immunoSEQ multiplex PCR; TCRdb lists only in-frame clones, some missing. The repertoire holds about 59,000 clones, with approximately 78% as singletons. Input material: memory CD4+ T cells from blood. The chain joins TRBV7-7 to TRBJ2-3; perhaps TRBD2 as D (6 bases). This TCR was recovered from an adult in good health and CMV-seronegative. CDR3 amino acids: CASSLSGGTDTQYF. The CDR3 DNA follows: TGTGCTAGCAGCCTTAGCGGCGGCACAGATACGCAGTATTTT.